Presented here are 7 T cell receptor beta chains from one specimen sequenced in a study of cytomegalovirus exposure and HLA in healthy donors. PCR primers comprised 60 Vbeta and 13 Jbeta primers. Produced via immunoSEQ multiplex PCR; TCRdb's table is partial and in-frame only. This table has some 120,000 clones, 17% appearing once. The sample consisted of PBMCs. The receptors were gathered from a female donor in good health and CMV-seropositive.

The chain links TRBV7-2 to TRBJ2-1; D ambiguous. With 7 bases removed from V and 3 bases from J, the gap between germline ends came to 10 bases. This CDR3 has 13 amino acids. Germline V gene lookup returns CDR1 SGHTA and CDR2 FQGNSA. In DNA, the CDR3 is TGTGCCAGCACGCCGGGTTACTACAATGAGCAGTTCTTC. Translating it yields CASTPGYYNEQFF.

This clone has just a few counts. The chain links TRBV27 to TRBJ2-3; TRBD2 aligns across 12 bases. The CDR3 has 16 amino acids. CDR1 is MNHEY and CDR2 is SMNVEV in the germline V gene (reference sequence). V shed 6 bases, J shed 4 bases, and the junction held 8 bases outside the gene matches. Here the CDR3 reads CASSLTTSGSSDTQYF. As DNA, the CDR3 is TGTGCCAGCAGCCTCACGACTAGCGGGAGCTCAGATACGCAGTATTTT.

The CDR3, as DNA: TGTGCCTGGAGCCCCGGGATAGCCTACAATGAGCAGTTCTTC. Translated: CAWSPGIAYNEQFF. V is TRBV30 and J is TRBJ2-1; perhaps TRBD2 as D (5 bases). This CDR3 is built from 14 residues. Germline lookup yields CDR1 GTSNPN and CDR2 SVGIG (reference sequence). The V end was cut by 3 bases, the J end by 2 bases, with 11 bases between.

The V and J genes are TRBV7-9 and TRBJ2-1; the match to TRBD2 covers 11 bases. The J segment lost 5 bases and the V segment lost 5 bases, leaving 11 bases of the junction unmatched. This CDR3 is built from 17 residues. The germline V gene encodes CDR1 SEHNR and CDR2 FQNEAQ (reference sequence). This CDR3 is CASSPMGGLAVNNEQFF. Written as DNA, the CDR3 is TGTGCCAGCAGCCCAATGGGGGGACTAGCGGTTAACAATGAGCAGTTCTTC.

This clone was recorded a few times. This sequence joins TRBV6-1 and TRBJ1-4; unclear D gene. Germline V gene data show CDR1 as MNHNS and CDR2 as SASEGT. V was shortened by 4 bases and J by 3 bases, with 15 bases between the two germline ends. The CDR3 runs to 16 residues. This CDR3 reads CASSGAFGNSNEKLFF. The CDR3, as DNA: TGTGCCAGCAGTGGTGCTTTTGGTAACTCTAATGAAAAACTGTTTTTT.

The chain joins TRBV7-2 to TRBJ1-2; D possibly corresponds to TRBD1 (5 bases). V was clipped by 4 bases and J by 6 bases, with 21 bases between them. The CDR3 is made up of 16 amino acids. Germline values: CDR1 SGHTA, CDR2 FQGNSA. DNA for the CDR3: TGTGCCAGCAGCTGGAAAGCAGGGTCGTGGGTCCATGGCTACACCTTC. Protein: CASSWKAGSWVHGYTF.

The chain has TRBV28 and TRBJ1-5, with 7 bases aligning to TRBD1. The junction had 3 bases not matched to a gene; V was cut back by 6 bases and J by 4 bases. CDR1 MDHEN and CDR2 SYDVKM come from the germline V gene. The CDR3 covers 13 residues. The CDR3 sequence is CASRMTGNQPQHF. DNA of the CDR3: TGTGCCAGCAGGATGACAGGGAATCAGCCCCAGCATTTT.